This T cell receptor (beta chain) derives from a study of shared clonotypes between healthy human individuals (dated by TCRdb to 2020 to 2021). Study-wide context: The cohort comprised two women and a few men aged 18 to 49 years. For each donor, CD4 naive and CD4 memory were each run on three plates, CD8 naive on two plates, and CD8 memory on one plate. Blood TCR repertoires of roughly five healthy adults were deeply sequenced to estimate repertoire size and the extent of clonotype sharing between individuals. Different laboratories and diverse techniques were used to prepare libraries and sequence TCR repertoires, to increase sequencing depth and limit assay-specific biases. Each donor's leukapheresis produced roughly between about 0.9 and 9.5 billion PBMCs.

CD8 naive samples consisted of CD45RO-negative cells that were positively selected for CCR7, yielding a CD45RA+CCR7+ population without TemRA cells. Healthy HIV-negative adults with no recently reported acute infections or vaccinations were included as donors. Every donor was a Caucasian adult living in Nashville, Tennessee, USA. Blood was collected by leukapheresis, and PBMCs were isolated by Ficoll-Histopaque density gradient centrifugation and then cryopreserved in liquid nitrogen vapor phase. Analytical flow cytometry was used to check the purity and quantity of every magnetically sorted T cell population. From each sorted fraction, genomic DNA was isolated and quantified by UV absorbance on a Nanodrop 2000c. As for this clone: The antigen it recognizes is unknown. Base qualities were left out, and no much larger clone turns up one base away.

Using the deep immunoSEQ assay, TCR CDR3 regions were amplified from genomic DNA by multiplex PCR. Extracted genomic DNA from each cell subset was spread evenly across all wells of several immunoSEQ 96-well plates, with each plate serving as a replicate. For sorted subsets, each replicate PCR was loaded with approximately 190 ng genomic DNA, equivalent to 32,000 or so T cell genomes. The purified libraries were quantified using a Qubit 3.0 fluorometer, sized with a Bioanalyzer 2100, and then quantified again using the KAPA Library Quantification kit. Every immunoSEQ 96-well plate was sequenced on a separate single-read 150-cycle Illumina NextSeq 550 flow cell. Turning to the authors' computational methods: Because the immunoSEQ output held only junctional sequences and lacked quality scores, the filtering could not match the filtering applied to full-length reads. Sequences were annotated with PyIR, a Python wrapper for IgBLAST v1.9, using IMGT germline references to assign V/J genes and CDR3. Reads were removed for weak V/J assignments (E-value above 1e-6), missing CDR3, stop codons, out-of-frame junctions, or ambiguous translated residues. V3J clonotypes were defined by identical inferred V gene, J gene, and CDR3 amino acid sequence. Percentage overlap between repertoires was computed as shared unique clonotypes divided by the size of the smaller repertoire. Richness of each repertoire was evaluated using RTK rarefaction, the Chao1 estimator, and Recon v2.1 estimates of unobserved clonotypes. OLGA was used to compute generation probabilities for all TCRbeta clonotypes that the gDNA method yielded from a few donors. The table was pulled from immuneACCESS by TCRdb, which kept in-frame rearrangements only. Such tables lose some clones; where checked, under half of the loss comes from unresolved V genes, and the rest has no known cause. For V, J and clone size, that table is used; D and trimming come from the DNA. The sample table holds about 800,000 clones, of which 90% to 98% were seen once. Of the sample, less than 0.25% falls within the top ten clones.

Broad study findings and their caveats: Pairwise subsampling indicated that sequencing depth was expected to affect the degree of clonotype sharing among donors. Only blood was sampled, and tissue TCR repertoires likely differ from those in blood. Naive subsets generally had larger estimated clonotype richness than memory subsets. Incomplete sequencing was indicated by rarefaction of sorted-subset datasets, despite the large sequencing depth. Sharing across a handful of donors was observed for around 5% of naive CD4, less than 4% of naive CD8, 2% to 2.5% of memory CD4, and about 0.39% of memory CD8 clonotypes. Higher generation probabilities were observed for clonotypes shared by all four sorted-subset donors than for non-shared clonotypes. Because the study included a small number of donors, the genetic and exposure-history diversity represented was limited.

Sequencing input: naive CD8+ T cells sorted from blood. This specimen's cell subset or site label, interpreted: CD45RA+CCR7+. This TCR came from a man aged 25-45 years in good health.

The nucleotide sequence is given as TGCAGCGTTGAATTGAAGGAGATAGCGGATACGCAGTATTTT. It encodes CSVELKEIADTQYF. The chain was built from TRBV29-1 and TRBJ2-3; TRBD2 is possibly the D segment (5 matching bases). The CDR3 contains 14 residues, cysteine and phenylalanine counted. Just the 42-base CDR3 DNA is kept, in frame starting at base 1. Deletion took 2 bases off V and 6 bases off J, with a span of 15 bases between the germline ends. CDR1 SQVTM and CDR2 ANQGSEA were looked up in the germline V gene.